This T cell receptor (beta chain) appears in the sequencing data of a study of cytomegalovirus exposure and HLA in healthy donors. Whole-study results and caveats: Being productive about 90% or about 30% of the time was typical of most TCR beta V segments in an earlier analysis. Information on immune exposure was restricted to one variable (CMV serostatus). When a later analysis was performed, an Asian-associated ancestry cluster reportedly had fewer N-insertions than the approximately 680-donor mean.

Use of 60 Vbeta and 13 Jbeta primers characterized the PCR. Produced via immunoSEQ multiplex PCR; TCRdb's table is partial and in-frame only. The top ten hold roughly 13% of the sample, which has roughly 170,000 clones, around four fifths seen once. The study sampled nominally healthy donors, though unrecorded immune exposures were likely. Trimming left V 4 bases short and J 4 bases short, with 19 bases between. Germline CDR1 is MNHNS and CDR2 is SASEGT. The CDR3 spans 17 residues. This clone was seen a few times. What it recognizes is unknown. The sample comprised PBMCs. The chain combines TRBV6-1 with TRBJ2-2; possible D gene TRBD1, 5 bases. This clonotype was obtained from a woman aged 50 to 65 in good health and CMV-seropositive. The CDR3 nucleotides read TGTGCCAGCAGTGCTTACTCAAGATGGCAGGGCACCGGGGAGCTGTTTTTT. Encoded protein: CASSAYSRWQGTGELFF.